Each of the 5 T cell receptor beta chains below was sequenced from the same sample in a study of cytomegalovirus exposure and HLA in healthy donors. Sequenced by immunoSEQ multiplex PCR; TCRdb stores in-frame clones only, minus some. The sample shows 110,000 to 150,000 clones, 80% to 90% of them seen only once. The sequenced sample was PBMCs. The receptors were gathered from a woman in her 30s in good health and CMV-seronegative.

This clone was seen just once. The chain uses TRBV28 and TRBJ2-7; no reliable D call. V shed 5 bases and J shed 3 bases, with 17 bases lying between them. The CDR3 has 15 amino acids. Germline V CDR1 and CDR2: MDHEN, SYDVKM. The CDR3 DNA sequence: TGTGCCAGCAGTGGCCCCCGACAACAAGGCTACGAGCAGTACTTC. Its protein is CASSGPRQQGYEQYF.

V usage is TRBV7-8 and J usage is TRBJ2-7, with D uncertain. Germline V lookup: CDR1 SGHVS, CDR2 FQNEAQ. This CDR3 comprises 11 residues. Trimming cost V 7 bases and J 5 bases, with 9 bases left between them. In DNA, the CDR3 is TGTGCCAGCACCAACTCGGACGAGCAGTACTTC. Its protein is CASTNSDEQYF.

V gene TRBV6-1 combines with J gene TRBJ1-1; D is ambiguous. The V gene's germline CDR1 is MNHNS and CDR2 SASEGT. The CDR3 sequence is 12 residues long. With 8 bases removed from V and 5 bases from J, the gap between germline ends came to 12 bases. The CDR3 DNA sequence: TGTGCCAGCGGGCCTGGAAGAACTGAAGCTTTCTTT. Amino acids: CASGPGRTEAFF.

The genes are TRBV7-8 and TRBJ2-7, with 12 bases that match TRBD2. Per germline, CDR1 SGHVS and CDR2 FQNEAQ. The V gene end was trimmed by 7 bases and the J gene end by 3 bases; junction bases not matched to a gene: 7. This CDR3 is 15 amino acids long. For the CDR3, the DNA is TGTGCCAGCACCCCTGGACTAGCGGGGATCTACGAGCAGTACTTC. Residues: CASTPGLAGIYEQYF.

V and J are TRBV5-1 and TRBJ2-3; 9 bases match TRBD2. The V gene end was trimmed by 1 base and the J gene end by 1 base; junction bases not matched to a gene: 7. This CDR3 has 17 residues. Germline CDR1 and CDR2: SGHRS and YFSETQ. The CDR3 region is CASSLRPSGDRTDTQYF. Here the CDR3 DNA reads TGCGCCAGCAGCTTGAGACCTAGCGGGGACCGCACAGATACGCAGTATTTT.